This T cell receptor (beta chain) appears in the sequencing data of a study of blood T cell repertoires in COVID-19. Across the study: Samples taken during acute and convalescent COVID-19 were collected in the United States, Italy and Spain.

The data were produced by immunoSEQ multiplex PCR, yet TCRdb's version contains in-frame clones alone and is incomplete. The sample includes some 49,000 clones, 85% seen only once; the top ten take about 9.4%. V was clipped by 5 bases and J by 3 bases; unmatched bases: 6. The CDR3 spans 15 residues. Germline-derived CDR1 and CDR2 are MGHRA and YSYEKL. The sequenced sample was peripheral blood. The chain has TRBV4-1 and TRBJ2-7, with 11 bases that match TRBD2. The sequence came from a human donor in a cohort sampled during active COVID-19. CDR3 protein: CASSRGTSGDYEQYF. The CDR3 bases are TGCGCCAGCAGCAGAGGGACTAGCGGAGACTACGAGCAGTACTTC.